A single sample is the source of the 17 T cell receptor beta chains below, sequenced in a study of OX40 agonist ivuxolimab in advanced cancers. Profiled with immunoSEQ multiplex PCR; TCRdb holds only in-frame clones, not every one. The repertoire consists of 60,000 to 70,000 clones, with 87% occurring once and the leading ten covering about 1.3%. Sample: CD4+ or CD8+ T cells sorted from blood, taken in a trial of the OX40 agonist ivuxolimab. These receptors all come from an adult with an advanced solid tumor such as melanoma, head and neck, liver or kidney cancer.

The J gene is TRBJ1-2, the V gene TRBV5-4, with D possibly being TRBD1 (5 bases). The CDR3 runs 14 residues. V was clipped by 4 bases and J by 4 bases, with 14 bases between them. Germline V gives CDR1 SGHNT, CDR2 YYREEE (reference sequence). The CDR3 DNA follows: TGTGCCAGCAGCCCTCGAGCGGGGGGCTATGGCTACACCTTC. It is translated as CASSPRAGGYGYTF. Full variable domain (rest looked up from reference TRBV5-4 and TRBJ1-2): ETGVTQSPTHLIKTRGQQVTLRCSSQSGHNTVSWYQQALGQGPQFIFQYYREEENGRGNFPPRFSGLQFPNYSSELNVNALELDDSALYLCASSPRAGGYGYTFGSGTRLTVV.

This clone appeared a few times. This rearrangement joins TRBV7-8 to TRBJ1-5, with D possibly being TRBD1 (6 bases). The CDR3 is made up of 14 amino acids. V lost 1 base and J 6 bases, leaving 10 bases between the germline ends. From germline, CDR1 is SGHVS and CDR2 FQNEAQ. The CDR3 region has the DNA TGTGCCAGCAGCTTAGGGGGGCTAGGTCAGCCCCAGCATTTT. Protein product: CASSLGGLGQPQHF. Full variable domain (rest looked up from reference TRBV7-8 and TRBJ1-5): GAGVSQSPRYKVAKRGQDVALRCDPISGHVSLFWYQQALGQGPEFLTYFQNEAQLDKSGLPSDRFFAERPEGSVSTLKIQRTQQEDSAVYLCASSLGGLGQPQHFGDGTRLSIL.

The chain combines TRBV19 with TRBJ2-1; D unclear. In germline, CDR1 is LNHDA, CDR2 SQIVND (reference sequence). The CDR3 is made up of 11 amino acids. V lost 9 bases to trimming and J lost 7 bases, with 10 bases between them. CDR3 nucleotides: TGTGCCAGCAGTCAGATGAATGAGCAGTTCTTC. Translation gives CASSQMNEQFF.

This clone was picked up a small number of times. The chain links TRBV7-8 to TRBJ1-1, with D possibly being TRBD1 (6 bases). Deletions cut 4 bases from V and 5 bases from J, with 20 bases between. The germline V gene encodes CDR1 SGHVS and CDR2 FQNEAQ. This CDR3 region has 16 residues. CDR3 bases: TGTGCCAGCAGCTCCCAGCCCAGCCGAGGGGGAACTGAAGCTTTCTTT. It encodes CASSSQPSRGGTEAFF. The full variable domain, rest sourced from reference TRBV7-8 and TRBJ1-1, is GAGVSQSPRYKVAKRGQDVALRCDPISGHVSLFWYQQALGQGPEFLTYFQNEAQLDKSGLPSDRFFAERPEGSVSTLKIQRTQQEDSAVYLCASSSQPSRGGTEAFFGQGTRLTVV.

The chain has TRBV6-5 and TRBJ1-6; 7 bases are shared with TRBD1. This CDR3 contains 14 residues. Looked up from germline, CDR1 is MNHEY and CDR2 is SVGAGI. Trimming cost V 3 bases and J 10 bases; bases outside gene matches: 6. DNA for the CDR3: TGTGCCAGCAGTTATCGACAGGGAGGCTCACCCCTCCACTTT. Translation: CASSYRQGGSPLHF.

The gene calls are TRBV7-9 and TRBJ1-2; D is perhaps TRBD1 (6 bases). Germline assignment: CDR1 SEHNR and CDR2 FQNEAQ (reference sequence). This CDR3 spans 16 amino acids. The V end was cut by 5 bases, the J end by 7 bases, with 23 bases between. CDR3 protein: CASSKTPAGAGLGYTF. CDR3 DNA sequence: TGTGCCAGCAGCAAGACGCCCGCAGGGGCAGGCCTTGGCTACACCTTC.

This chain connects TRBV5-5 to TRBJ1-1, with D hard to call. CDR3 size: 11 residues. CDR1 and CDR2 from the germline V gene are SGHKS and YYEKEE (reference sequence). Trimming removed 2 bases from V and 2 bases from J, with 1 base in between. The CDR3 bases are TGTGCCAGCAGCTTCAACACTGAAGCTTTCTTT. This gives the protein CASSFNTEAFF.

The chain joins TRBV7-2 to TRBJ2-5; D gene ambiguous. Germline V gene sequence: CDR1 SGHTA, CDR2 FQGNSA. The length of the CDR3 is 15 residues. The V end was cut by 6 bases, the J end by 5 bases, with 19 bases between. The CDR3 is CASSYDLPHPETQYF. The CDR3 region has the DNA TGTGCCAGCAGTTATGACCTCCCGCACCCGGAGACCCAGTACTTC.

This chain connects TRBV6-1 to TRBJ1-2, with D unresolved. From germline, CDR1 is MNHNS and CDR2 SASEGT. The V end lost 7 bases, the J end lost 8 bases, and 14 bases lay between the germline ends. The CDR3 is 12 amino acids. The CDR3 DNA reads TGTGCCAGCACGGACCCGGGTTACGGCTACACCTTC. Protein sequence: CASTDPGYGYTF.

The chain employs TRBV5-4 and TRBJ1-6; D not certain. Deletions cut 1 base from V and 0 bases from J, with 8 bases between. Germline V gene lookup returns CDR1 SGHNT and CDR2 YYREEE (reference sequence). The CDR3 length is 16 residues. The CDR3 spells CASSLFRSSYNSPLHF. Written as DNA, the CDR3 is TGTGCCAGCAGCTTGTTCAGAAGCTCCTATAATTCACCCCTCCACTTT.

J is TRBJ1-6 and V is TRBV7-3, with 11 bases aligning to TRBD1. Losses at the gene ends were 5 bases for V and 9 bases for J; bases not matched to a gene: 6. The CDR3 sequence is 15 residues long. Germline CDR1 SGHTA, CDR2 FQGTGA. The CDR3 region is CASSVGQGAGSPLHF. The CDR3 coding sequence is TGTGCCAGCAGCGTAGGACAGGGGGCGGGTTCACCCCTCCACTTT. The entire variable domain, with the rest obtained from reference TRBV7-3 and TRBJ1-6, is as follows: GAGVSQTPSNKVTEKGKYVELRCDPISGHTALYWYRQSLGQGPEFLIYFQGTGAADDSGLPNDRFFAVRPEGSVSTLKIQRTERGDSAVYLCASSVGQGAGSPLHFGNGTRLTVT.

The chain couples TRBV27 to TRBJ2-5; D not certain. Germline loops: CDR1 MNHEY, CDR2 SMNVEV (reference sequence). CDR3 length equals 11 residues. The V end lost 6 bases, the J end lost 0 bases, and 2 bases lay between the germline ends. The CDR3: CASSHQETQYF. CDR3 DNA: TGTGCCAGCAGCCACCAAGAGACCCAGTACTTC.

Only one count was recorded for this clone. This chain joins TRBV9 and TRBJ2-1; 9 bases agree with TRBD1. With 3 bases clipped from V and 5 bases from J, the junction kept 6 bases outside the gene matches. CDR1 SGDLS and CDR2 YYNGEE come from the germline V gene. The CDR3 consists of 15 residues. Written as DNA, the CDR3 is TGTGCCAGCAGCGCACTGGGACAGGGCAACAATGAGCAGTTCTTC. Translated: CASSALGQGNNEQFF.

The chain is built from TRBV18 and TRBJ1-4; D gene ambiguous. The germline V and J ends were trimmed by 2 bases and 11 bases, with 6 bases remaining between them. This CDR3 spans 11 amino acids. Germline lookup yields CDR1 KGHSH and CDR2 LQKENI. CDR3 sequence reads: CASSPGEKLFF. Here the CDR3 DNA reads TGTGCCAGCTCACCAGGAGAGAAACTGTTTTTT.

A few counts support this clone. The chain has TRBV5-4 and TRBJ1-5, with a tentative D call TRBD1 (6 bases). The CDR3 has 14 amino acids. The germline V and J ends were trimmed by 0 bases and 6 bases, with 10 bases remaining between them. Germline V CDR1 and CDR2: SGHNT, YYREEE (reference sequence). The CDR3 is CASSLAGAGQPQHF. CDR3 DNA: TGTGCCAGCAGCTTGGCGGGGGCGGGTCAGCCCCAGCATTTT.

CDR3 sequence: CASSSVNEKLFF. The CDR3 coding sequence is TGTGCCAGCAGCTCCGTAAATGAAAAACTGTTTTTT. The rearrangement links TRBV7-9 to TRBJ1-4; D gene uncertain. The V end lost 4 bases, the J end lost 5 bases, and 5 bases lay between the germline ends. The CDR3 length is 12 residues. Per the germline V gene, CDR1 is SEHNR and CDR2 is FQNEAQ (reference sequence).

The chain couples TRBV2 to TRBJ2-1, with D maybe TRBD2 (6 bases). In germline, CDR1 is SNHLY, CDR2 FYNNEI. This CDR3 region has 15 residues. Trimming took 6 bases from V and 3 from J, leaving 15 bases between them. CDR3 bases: TGTGCCAGCAGCCGACGTGCGGGACTCTACAATGAGCAGTTCTTC. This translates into CASSRRAGLYNEQFF.